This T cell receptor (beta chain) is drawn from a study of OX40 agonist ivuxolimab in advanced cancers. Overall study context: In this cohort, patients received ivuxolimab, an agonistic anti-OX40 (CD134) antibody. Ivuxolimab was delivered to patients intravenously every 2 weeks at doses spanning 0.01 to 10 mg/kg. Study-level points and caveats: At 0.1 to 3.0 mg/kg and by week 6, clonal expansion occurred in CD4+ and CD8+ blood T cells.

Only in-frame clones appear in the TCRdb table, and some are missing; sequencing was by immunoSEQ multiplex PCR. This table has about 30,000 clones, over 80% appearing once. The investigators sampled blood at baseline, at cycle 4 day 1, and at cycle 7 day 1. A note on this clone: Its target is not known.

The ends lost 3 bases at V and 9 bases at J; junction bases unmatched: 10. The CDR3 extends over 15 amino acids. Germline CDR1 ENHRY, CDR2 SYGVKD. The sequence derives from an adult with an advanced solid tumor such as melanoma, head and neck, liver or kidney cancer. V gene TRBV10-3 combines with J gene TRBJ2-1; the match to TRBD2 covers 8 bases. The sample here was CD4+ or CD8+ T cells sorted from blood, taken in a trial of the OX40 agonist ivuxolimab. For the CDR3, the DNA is TGTGCCATCAGTGACCGGGCCAGCGGGAGTTTTGAGCAGTTCTTC. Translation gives CAISDRASGSFEQFF.